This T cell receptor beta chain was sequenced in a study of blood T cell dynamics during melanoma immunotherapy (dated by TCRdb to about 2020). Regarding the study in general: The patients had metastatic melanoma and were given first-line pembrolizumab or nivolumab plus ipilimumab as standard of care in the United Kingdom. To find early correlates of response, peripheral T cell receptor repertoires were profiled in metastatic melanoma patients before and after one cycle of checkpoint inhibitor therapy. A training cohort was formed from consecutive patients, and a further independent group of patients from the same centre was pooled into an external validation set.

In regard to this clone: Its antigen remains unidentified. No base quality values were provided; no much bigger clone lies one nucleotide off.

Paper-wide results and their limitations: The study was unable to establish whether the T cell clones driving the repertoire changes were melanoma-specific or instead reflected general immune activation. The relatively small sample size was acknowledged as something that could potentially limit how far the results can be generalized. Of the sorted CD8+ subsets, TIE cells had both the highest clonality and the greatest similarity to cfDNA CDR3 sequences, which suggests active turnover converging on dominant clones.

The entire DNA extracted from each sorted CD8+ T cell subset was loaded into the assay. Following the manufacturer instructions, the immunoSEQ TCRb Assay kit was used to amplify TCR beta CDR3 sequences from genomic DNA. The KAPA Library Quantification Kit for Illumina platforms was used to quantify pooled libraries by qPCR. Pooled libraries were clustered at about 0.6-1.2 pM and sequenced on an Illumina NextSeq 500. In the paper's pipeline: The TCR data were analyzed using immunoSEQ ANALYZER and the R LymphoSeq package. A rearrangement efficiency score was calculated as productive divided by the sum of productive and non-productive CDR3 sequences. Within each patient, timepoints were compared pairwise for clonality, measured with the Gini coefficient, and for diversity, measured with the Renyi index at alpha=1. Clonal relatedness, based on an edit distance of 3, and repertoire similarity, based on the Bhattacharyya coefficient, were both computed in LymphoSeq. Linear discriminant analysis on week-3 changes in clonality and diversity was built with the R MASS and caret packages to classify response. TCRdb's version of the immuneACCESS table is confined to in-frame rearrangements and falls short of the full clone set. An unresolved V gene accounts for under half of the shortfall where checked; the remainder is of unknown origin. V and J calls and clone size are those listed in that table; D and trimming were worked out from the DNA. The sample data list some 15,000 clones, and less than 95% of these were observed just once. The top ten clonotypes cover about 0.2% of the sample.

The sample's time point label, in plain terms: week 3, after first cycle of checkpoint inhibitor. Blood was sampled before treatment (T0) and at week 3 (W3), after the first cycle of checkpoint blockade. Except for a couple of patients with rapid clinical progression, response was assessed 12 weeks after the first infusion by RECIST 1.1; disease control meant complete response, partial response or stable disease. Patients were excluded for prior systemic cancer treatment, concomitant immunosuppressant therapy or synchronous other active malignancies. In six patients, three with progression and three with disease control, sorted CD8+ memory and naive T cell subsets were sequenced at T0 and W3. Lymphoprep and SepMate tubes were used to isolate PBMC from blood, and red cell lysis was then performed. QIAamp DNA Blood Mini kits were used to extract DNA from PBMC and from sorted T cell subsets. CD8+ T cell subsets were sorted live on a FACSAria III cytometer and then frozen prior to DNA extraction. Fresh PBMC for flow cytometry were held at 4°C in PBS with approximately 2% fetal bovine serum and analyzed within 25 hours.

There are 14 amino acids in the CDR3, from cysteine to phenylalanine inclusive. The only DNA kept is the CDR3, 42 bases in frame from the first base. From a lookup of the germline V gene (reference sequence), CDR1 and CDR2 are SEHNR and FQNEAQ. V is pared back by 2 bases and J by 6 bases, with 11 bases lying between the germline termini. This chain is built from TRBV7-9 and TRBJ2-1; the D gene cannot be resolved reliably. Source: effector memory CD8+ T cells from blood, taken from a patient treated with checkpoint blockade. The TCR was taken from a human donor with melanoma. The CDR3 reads CASSLILSVNEQFF. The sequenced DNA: TGTGCCAGCAGCTTAATTCTTTCTGTCAATGAGCAGTTCTTC. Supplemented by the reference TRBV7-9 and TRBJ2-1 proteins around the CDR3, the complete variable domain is DTGVSQNPRHKITKRGQNVTFRCDPISEHNRLYWYRQTLGQGPEFLTYFQNEAQLEKSRLLSDRFSAERPKGSFSTLEIQRTEQGDSAMYLCASSLILSVNEQFFGPGTRLTVL.